The TCR beta chain under discussion was sequenced for a study of CD8+CD57+ T cells in acquired aplastic anemia. At the level of the study: The study obtained an average of around 2.9 ug of DNA from sorted CD4+ and CD8+ cells. Overall study results and limits: Simpson's diversity of CD8+ cells was not significantly different in patients compared with controls. Both patients and controls carried the same twenty-nine CD8+ CDR3 sequences.

Sequencing was done on patients that had shown CD8+CD57+ cell expansion by flow cytometry. The cohort consisted entirely of patients having severe acquired aplastic anemia. This clonotype was seen many times. Its antigen remains unidentified. This CDR3 is built from 14 residues. The V segment lost 4 bases and the J segment 1 base; nucleotides outside the gene matches: 4. CDR1 is DFQATT and CDR2 is SNEGSKA in the germline V gene (reference sequence). TCR beta VDJ and CDR3 profiles were obtained from a genomic DNA template. TCRdb itself ran the reads through MiXCR, one entry per CDR3 protein. In the table there are 400,000 to 600,000 distinct CDR3 sequences, approximately 32% of which are singletons.

The receptor was isolated from a human donor with aplastic anemia. This rearrangement joins TRBV20-1 to TRBJ2-7; 10 bases match TRBD2. The sequencing sample was made of sorted CD4+, CD8+, or CD8+CD57+ T cells (not recorded which) from PBMCs. As DNA, the CDR3 is TGCAGTGCTAACTTAGCGGGGGGTTCCTACGAGCAGTACTTC. This gives the protein CSANLAGGSYEQYF.